The 29 T cell receptor beta chains presented below share a single source sample, sequenced in a study of identifying expanded T cells in peripheral blood. The protocol was immunoSEQ multiplex PCR, while the TCRdb copy is restricted to in-frame clones and leaves out a portion. The table records roughly 130,000 clones, about 86% of them present only once. The sample consisted of blood. These receptor sequences come from a person aged 18 to 70 in good health.

V gene TRBV6-6 combines with J gene TRBJ2-7, with D possibly matching TRBD2 (6 bases). There are 14 residues in the CDR3. Germline lookup yields CDR1 MNHNY and CDR2 SVGAGI (reference sequence). Trimming pared 2 bases from V and 0 bases from J, leaving 8 bases between. As DNA, the CDR3 is TGTGCCAGCAGTTACGATAGCGGCTCCTACGAGCAGTACTTC. Translation gives CASSYDSGSYEQYF.

This chain connects TRBV15 to TRBJ2-5; D gene ambiguous. This CDR3 comprises 13 residues. V lost 1 base, J lost 10 bases, and 13 bases lay in between. Germline V gene sequence: CDR1 LNHNV, CDR2 YYDKDF (reference sequence). The CDR3 region is CATSRVDVEDQYF. CDR3 nucleotide sequence: TGTGCCACCAGCAGAGTCGACGTAGAGGACCAGTACTTC.

The chain combines TRBV9 with TRBJ2-5; 9 bases align to TRBD1. The J call may not be correct, given that the DNA end is closer to TRBJ2-7. Germline assignment: CDR1 SGDLS and CDR2 YYNGEE. This CDR3 has 14 residues. CDR3 sequence (DNA): TGTGCCAGCAGCGTACGGACAGGGGACCACGAGCAGTACTTC. Encoded protein: CASSVRTGDHEQYF.

The V gene is TRBV5-6, the J gene TRBJ2-2; no firm D call. V was clipped by 2 bases and J by 4 bases, with 15 bases between them. Per germline, CDR1 SGHDT and CDR2 YYEEEE. The CDR3 contains 16 residues. The CDR3 sequence: CASSFPVGAVTGELFF. CDR3 nucleotides: TGTGCCAGCAGCTTCCCGGTGGGCGCGGTCACCGGGGAGCTGTTTTTT.

This clone was seen a single time. The chain combines TRBV5-6 with TRBJ2-5; no firm D call. Germline CDR1 is SGHDT and CDR2 is YYEEEE. This CDR3 is built from 15 residues. V gave up 0 bases and J gave up 4 bases, with 13 bases separating them. The CDR3 loop reads CASSLVYGWGETQYF. The CDR3 DNA reads TGTGCCAGCAGCTTGGTGTATGGCTGGGGAGAGACCCAGTACTTC.

The chain combines TRBV7-9 with TRBJ2-5; D gene unclear. V was clipped by 4 bases and J by 4 bases, with 1 base between them. Germline CDR1 SEHNR, CDR2 FQNEAQ (reference sequence). CDR3 length: 10 amino acids. CDR3 region: CASSSETQYF. CDR3 nucleotide sequence: TGTGCCAGCAGCTCAGAGACCCAGTACTTC.

The chain couples TRBV7-3 to TRBJ2-1; the match to TRBD1 covers 7 bases. The J segment lost 7 bases and the V segment lost 5 bases, leaving 11 bases of the junction unmatched. Germline V gene lookup returns CDR1 SGHTA and CDR2 FQGTGA. The CDR3 loop spans 15 amino acids. CDR3 amino acids: CASSPTGTTLNEQFF. CDR3 bases: TGTGCCAGCAGCCCGACAGGGACAACTCTTAATGAGCAGTTCTTC.

This rearrangement joins TRBV15 to TRBJ1-5; 7 bases map to TRBD1. Germline values: CDR1 LNHNV, CDR2 YYDKDF (reference sequence). The ends lost 8 bases at V and 7 bases at J; junction bases unmatched: 17. This CDR3 contains 16 residues. The DNA for the CDR3 is TGTGCCACCTCCTTCGACAGGGCTGGTGGTGGACAGCCCCAGCATTTT. The encoded protein is CATSFDRAGGGQPQHF.

V usage is TRBV6-5 and J usage is TRBJ2-5; D possibly corresponds to TRBD2 (5 bases). The DNA end lines up better with TRBJ2-7; the J call may be wrong. The germline V gene encodes CDR1 MNHEY and CDR2 SVGAGI. The length of the CDR3 is 14 residues. The DNA for the CDR3 is TGTGCCAGCAGTTCCCGGGAAGGATCCTACGAGCAGTACTTC. It encodes CASSSREGSYEQYF.

V is TRBV19 and J is TRBJ2-7; 9 bases agree with TRBD1. J lost 2 bases, V lost 8 bases, and 1 base had no gene match. Germline V CDR1 and CDR2: LNHDA, SQIVND (reference sequence). The CDR3 sequence is 12 residues long. The CDR3 sequence: CASGDRAYEQYF. The CDR3 nucleotides are TGTGCCAGTGGGGACAGGGCCTACGAGCAGTACTTC.

This sequence joins TRBV28 and TRBJ1-1, with D uncertain. This CDR3 is 12 amino acids long. The germline gives CDR1 MDHEN, CDR2 SYDVKM. The germline V and J ends were trimmed by 6 bases and 5 bases, with 10 bases remaining between them. The CDR3 loop reads CASSQTGTEAFF. DNA of the CDR3: TGTGCCAGCAGCCAGACGGGGACTGAAGCTTTCTTT.

The gene calls are TRBV10-3 and TRBJ1-1; no clear D gene. CDR3 length: 13 amino acids. Germline-derived CDR1 and CDR2 are ENHRY and SYGVKD. The V and J ends lost 5 bases and 2 bases respectively, with 9 bases between them. The DNA of the CDR3 is TGTGCCATCAGTCTGGACGGTAACACTGAAGCTTTCTTT. Residues: CAISLDGNTEAFF.

The chain has TRBV19 and TRBJ1-2, with a weak D call TRBD1 (5 bases). This CDR3 has 17 amino acids. Germline V gene data show CDR1 as LNHDA and CDR2 as SQIVND (reference sequence). With 0 bases removed from V and 0 bases from J, the gap between germline ends came to 14 bases. In DNA form, the CDR3 reads TGTGCCAGTAGTATAGAGAGTTGGAGGGGACCTAACTATGGCTACACCTTC. This codes for CASSIESWRGPNYGYTF.

The chain carries TRBV5-1 and TRBJ1-1; D might be TRBD1 (6 bases). Between the trimmed V and J ends, which lost 1 base and 5 bases, there was a span of 12 bases. Germline CDR1 reads SGHRS; CDR2 reads YFSETQ. The CDR3 loop spans 14 amino acids. This CDR3 is CASSLRDTGTEAFF. The CDR3 DNA reads TGCGCCAGCAGCTTGAGGGACACAGGAACTGAAGCTTTCTTT.

This clone came up once. Other DNA sequences in this specimen translate into the identical CDR3. The V and J genes are TRBV6-5 and TRBJ1-1; TRBD1 might be the D (6 bases). CDR3 length: 14 amino acids. The germline CDR1 and CDR2 sequences are MNHEY and SVGAGI. V was pared by 5 bases and J by 1 base, with 11 bases between. The CDR3 DNA sequence: TGTGCCAGCAGTGCCCCAGGGGAGAACACTGAAGCTTTCTTT. Its protein product is CASSAPGENTEAFF.

The V call is TRBV5-6, the J call TRBJ1-2, with D possibly TRBD1 on 6 matching bases. Trimming stripped 0 bases from V and 8 bases from J, with 14 bases between. Germline CDR1 is SGHDT and CDR2 is YYEEEE. The CDR3 sequence is 14 residues long. The DNA for the CDR3 is TGTGCCAGCAGCTTGGGAGGGGGTAGACGGGGCTACACCTTC. Translating gives CASSLGGGRRGYTF. Supplemented by reference TRBV5-6 and TRBJ1-2, the full variable domain reads DAGVTQSPTHLIKTRGQQVTLRCSPKSGHDTVSWYQQALGQGPQFIFQYYEEEERQRGNFPDRFSGHQFPNYSSELNVNALLLGDSALYLCASSLGGGRRGYTFGSGTRLTVV.

The chain links TRBV10-3 to TRBJ2-1, with D possibly being TRBD1 (6 bases). The length of the CDR3 is 13 residues. With 2 bases removed from V and 8 bases from J, the gap between germline ends came to 10 bases. Looked up from germline, CDR1 is ENHRY and CDR2 is SYGVKD. The DNA of the CDR3 is TGTGCCATCAGTGAGGGGGGCAGCCATGAGCAGTTCTTC. This sequence encodes CAISEGGSHEQFF.

J is TRBJ1-3 and V is TRBV19, with D tentatively TRBD1 (6 bases). CDR1 is LNHDA, CDR2 SQIVND, per germline (reference sequence). The CDR3 consists of 16 residues. Trimming took 3 bases from V and 0 from J, leaving 12 bases between them. The CDR3 reads CASSIYRASSGNTIYF. The CDR3 nucleotides read TGTGCCAGTAGTATCTACAGGGCCAGCTCTGGAAACACCATATATTTT.

The CDR3 is CASSGDNWEKLFF. CDR3 nucleotide sequence: TGTGCCAGTAGCGGGGACAACTGGGAAAAACTGTTTTTT. The J gene is TRBJ1-4, the V gene TRBV19; TRBD1 is a possible D gene (6 bases). The length of the CDR3 is 13 residues. Germline V lookup: CDR1 LNHDA, CDR2 SQIVND (reference sequence). The V and J ends lost 6 bases and 8 bases respectively, with 13 bases between them. The variable domain in full, completed from reference TRBV19 and TRBJ1-4, reads DGGITQSPKYLFRKEGQNVTLSCEQNLNHDAMYWYRQDPGQGLRLIYYSQIVNDFQKGDIAEGYSVSREKKESFPLTVTSAQKNPTAFYLCASSGDNWEKLFFGSGTQLSVL.

V usage is TRBV19 and J usage is TRBJ1-1; maybe TRBD1 (5 bases). Trimming cost V 3 bases and J 4 bases, with 15 bases left between them. This CDR3 region has 15 residues. Germline V gene data show CDR1 as LNHDA and CDR2 as SQIVND (reference sequence). CDR3 DNA: TGTGCCAGTAGTATTGTGGGGACCGGGGGCACTGAAGCTTTCTTT. Residues: CASSIVGTGGTEAFF.

The CDR3 loop is CASIPAGIDGYNEQFF. CDR3 nucleotides: TGTGCCAGCATCCCCGCGGGTATTGATGGATACAATGAGCAGTTCTTC. The chain couples TRBV28 to TRBJ2-1, with D perhaps TRBD2 (5 bases). This CDR3 is 16 amino acids long. Germline V gives CDR1 MDHEN, CDR2 SYDVKM. V shed 7 bases and J shed 4 bases, with 20 bases lying between them.

V gene TRBV7-2 combines with J gene TRBJ1-1; 7 bases fit TRBD1. V lost 5 bases to trimming and J lost 4 bases; unmatched junction nucleotides: 7. The CDR3 spans 14 residues. Germline V gene data show CDR1 as SGHTA and CDR2 as FQGNSA. In DNA, the CDR3 is TGTGCCAGCAGCCAGACAGGGTATCGCACTGAAGCTTTCTTT. It yields the protein CASSQTGYRTEAFF.

This clone is categorized as medium-sized (0.01 to 0.1%). Other DNA sequences of this sample code for an identical CDR3. The rearrangement joins TRBV29-1 to TRBJ1-2; 8 positions agree with TRBD1. Germline trimming cut 6 bases from V and 2 bases from J; bases unmatched to any gene: 8. The V gene's germline CDR1 is SQVTM and CDR2 ANQGSEA. CDR3 length: 14 amino acids. The CDR3 region has the DNA TGCAGCGTCACCGGACAGGGCCGAAACTATGGCTACACCTTC. It is translated as CSVTGQGRNYGYTF.

This clone showed up many times. The genes are TRBV7-2 and TRBJ1-6; TRBD1 is a possible D gene (5 bases). Trimming removed 8 bases from V and 7 bases from J, with 18 bases in between. The V gene's germline CDR1 is SGHTA and CDR2 FQGNSA. The CDR3 is made up of 15 amino acids. The CDR3 here is CASLTRDSQNSPLHF. DNA for the CDR3: TGTGCCAGCCTCACCCGGGACTCGCAAAATTCACCCCTCCACTTT.

The chain recombines TRBV28 with TRBJ2-5; D may be TRBD2 (7 bases). Germline CDR1 MDHEN, CDR2 SYDVKM. The ends were cut back, 6 bases at V and 4 bases at J, with 18 bases in the middle. The CDR3 has 15 residues. The CDR3: CASRTSWGRGETQYF. The CDR3, as DNA: TGTGCCAGCAGGACTAGCTGGGGGCGAGGAGAGACCCAGTACTTC.

The chain combines TRBV6-1 with TRBJ2-2, with 12 bases that match TRBD2. Germline CDR1 reads MNHNS; CDR2 reads SASEGT. The CDR3 loop spans 14 amino acids. The junction had 6 bases not matched to a gene; V was cut back by 9 bases and J by 7 bases. The CDR3 loop reads CASRRLAGVGELFF. The CDR3, as DNA: TGTGCCAGTCGGCGACTAGCGGGAGTCGGGGAGCTGTTTTTT.

This clone has only one observation. The gene calls are TRBV28 and TRBJ2-3; 7 nucleotides agree with TRBD1. The CDR3 runs 15 residues. The V segment lost 3 bases and the J segment 5 bases; nucleotides outside the gene matches: 8. CDR1 is MDHEN and CDR2 is SYDVKM in the germline V gene. The chain's CDR3 is CASSLIAQGEDTQYF. CDR3 nucleotides: TGTGCCAGCAGTTTGATAGCTCAGGGGGAAGATACGCAGTATTTT.

The CDR3 spells CASAGSPAGELFF. The CDR3 DNA reads TGTGCCAGCGCCGGGAGCCCCGCCGGGGAGCTGTTTTTT. The J gene is TRBJ2-2, the V gene TRBV6-1; possibly TRBD2 for D (6 bases). The CDR3 has 13 residues. The ends were cut back, 8 bases at V and 6 bases at J, with 13 bases in the middle. Germline CDR1 is MNHNS and CDR2 is SASEGT.

The rearrangement links TRBV6-6 to TRBJ2-3; maybe TRBD1 (5 bases). The germline CDR1 and CDR2 sequences are MNHNY and SVGAGI (reference sequence). This CDR3 has 14 residues. Trimming stripped 2 bases from V and 6 bases from J, with 12 bases between. CDR3 region: CASSYGAAKDTQYF. CDR3 nucleotides: TGTGCCAGCAGTTACGGGGCAGCTAAGGATACGCAGTATTTT.